The 4 T cell receptor beta chains below all came from one sample that was sequenced in a study of blood T cells in healthy people across ages (dated by TCRdb to about 2015). Libraries were prepared through 5' RACE. The data were produced on an Illumina HiSeq 2500. A second 7 to 11 cycle PCR used a sample-barcoded 5' primer and a J-beta primer mix. Using fastp at Q25 and MiXCR, TCRdb reprocessed the public reads and kept productive beta chains. Every distinct CDR3 protein forms one entry, paired with its most common genes and DNA. In all, the sample holds roughly 1.5 million distinct CDR3 sequences, and 40% to 45% of those were seen once. Around 4% of the sample lies in the top ten. The specimen sequenced was blood. The origin of the receptors is a woman aged 18-30 years in good health.

This clonotype has a handful of counts. This chain connects TRBV9 to TRBJ2-7; TRBD1 matches at 8 bases. CDR1 and CDR2 (germline): SGDLS, YYNGEE. This CDR3 spans 15 amino acids. Losses at the gene ends were 0 bases for V and 3 bases for J; bases not matched to a gene: 5. CDR3 nucleotides: TGTGCCAGCAGCGTAGGGACAGGGCCGAACTACGAGCAGTACTTC. Translating it yields CASSVGTGPNYEQYF.

This clonotype was recorded a few times. This chain joins TRBV12-3 or TRBV12-4 and TRBJ2-5; 9 bases are a match to TRBD1. TRBJ2-7 matches the DNA end more closely, so the J call is doubtful. The CDR3 contains 14 residues. The chain's CDR3 is CASSPNRGLNEQYF. CDR3 coding DNA: TGTGCCAGCAGTCCCAACAGGGGGCTGAACGAGCAGTACTTC.

The chain links TRBV25-1 to TRBJ1-1, with unresolved D. With 4 bases removed from V and 4 bases from J, the gap between germline ends came to 10 bases. The CDR3 is made up of 13 amino acids. From germline, CDR1 is MGHDK and CDR2 SYGVNS. CDR3 loop: CASSVTAFTEAFF. The CDR3 nucleotides are TGTGCCAGCAGTGTCACGGCTTTCACTGAAGCTTTCTTT.

This rearrangement joins TRBV29-1 to TRBJ2-3; D perhaps matches TRBD1 (5 bases). This CDR3 spans 14 amino acids. The germline V gene has CDR1 SQVTM and CDR2 ANQGSEA. Deletions cut 7 bases from V and 1 base from J, with 15 bases between. The CDR3 region has the DNA TGCAGCGCCTGTAGGGGCTTGGGCACAGATACGCAGTATTTT. It yields the protein CSACRGLGTDTQYF.